What follows is one T cell receptor beta chain and its context. Its antigen is unknown. No base-level quality is on record; no much larger clone is a single base apart. Including cysteine and phenylalanine, the CDR3 has 18 amino acids. Just CDR3 DNA is preserved here, 54 bases in frame from base 1. The data were obtained in a study of Ad26.COV2.S vaccination and SARS-CoV-2 variants listed by TCRdb under 2021. Regarding the complete study: Vaccine-arm donors were drawn from COV1001, a multicentre, randomized, double-blind, placebo-controlled phase I-IIa trial of Ad26.COV2.S in healthy adults. Ad26.COV2.S was administered intramuscularly at a dose of 5x10^10 or 1x10^11 viral particles, either as one shot or as two shots given 56 days apart. TCRbeta repertoire sequencing served as the tool for gauging how specific and how broad the SARS-CoV-2-reactive T cell receptors were following Ad26.COV2.S vaccination. The TCR-sequenced set comprised about 32 samples: about 19 Ad26.COV2.S vaccine recipients, 5 placebo recipients and 8 SARS-CoV-2 convalescent individuals. Participants in the trial were split at random into five groups of five each, receiving low-dose or high-dose Ad26.COV2.S once or twice, or else placebo on both occasions. Blinding of investigators to trial group allocation was maintained during experiments and outcome assessment. Beyond this particular receptor, the publication reports: After vaccination, spike-specific CD8+ and CD4+ T cell responses were reported to show substantial breadth. The authors noted that the TCR breadth and depth analyses may have underestimated total T cell responses. The study was not powered to compare responses between vaccine doses or regimens. Higher spike-specific TCR breadth was observed in Ad26.COV2.S recipients than in placebo recipients (P = 0.0014). Comparable non-spike TCR breadth was observed between vaccine and placebo recipients, consistent with only spike being contained in the vaccine.

TCRbeta CDR3 regions were sequenced with the immunoSEQ Assay. After extraction, genomic DNA underwent amplification by bias-controlled multiplex PCR, followed by high-throughput sequencing. Per the authors' processing: To quantify the absolute abundance of every unique TCRbeta CDR3 region, sequences were collapsed and filtered. T cell fraction was estimated by normalizing TCRbeta template counts to usable DNA, with usable DNA measured through amplification of reference genes found in all nucleated cells. Repertoire TCRs were annotated as SARS-CoV-2-specific when V gene, CDR3 amino acid sequence and J gene were exactly matched to a known reactive TCR set. MIRA supplied the reference SARS-CoV-2 TCR set, which was filtered for enrichment in COVID-19-positive ImmuneCODE repertoires so that public or cross-reactive TCRs were removed. Based on the MIRA antigens, annotated TCRs were further analysed at the level of specific ORF or position within ORF. Breadth was defined as annotated unique rearrangements over total unique productive rearrangements; depth was the summed frequency of those rearrangements. Two-sided Wilcoxon rank-sum tests were used to compare TCR breadth between groups. As stored in TCRdb, this immuneACCESS dataset retains in-frame rearrangements with V and J assigned. A fraction of the clones does not appear; measured against another copy, unresolved V genes explain less than half of the discrepancy, and the remainder lacks a known reason. The V and J calls and clone size are taken from that table; D and trimming were inferred from the DNA. Counted in this sample were around 240,000 clones; around 87% of them appeared once. The top ten constitute about 10% of the sample.

The label giving this sample's treatment or condition can be read as: 15 to 20 received Ad26.COV2.S at low or high dose, single or two shots; several received placebo; per-sample allocation not given. Repertoires of vaccine and placebo recipients were sequenced from samples collected on day 63 after the first injection. Cohort 1b enrolled 25 adults aged 18-55 years at a single site in Boston, USA, between 29 July and 7 August 2020. Ad26.COV2.S consisted of a replication-incompetent adenovirus type 26 vector by which a prefusion-stabilized SARS-CoV-2 spike protein from the original Wuhan strain was expressed.

This specimen was peripheral blood, taken in a trial of Ad26.COV2.S vaccine versus placebo. The V and J genes are TRBV21-1 and TRBJ2-1; the D call in the table, TRBD1, was not verified against the DNA. TRBV21-1 constitutes a pseudogene. This sequence was found in a person between 18 and 65 years old who received the Ad26.COV2.S COVID-19 vaccine or a placebo. In nucleotide form, the sequence is TGTGCCAGCAGCACCCGGGTTCGGACAGGGACGCCACACAATGAGCAGTTCTTC. This sequence encodes CASSTRVRTGTPHNEQFF.